The present T cell receptor (beta chain) was sequenced within a study of blood T cell repertoires in COVID-19. Study overall: PBMCs, B-cell-depleted T cells, or T cells were the source of the cDNA or gDNA that made up the material.

TCRdb's table, derived via immunoSEQ multiplex PCR, lists solely in-frame clones and lacks some. The profile covers about 350,000 clones, with about nine tenths appearing a single time and 1% taken by the ten largest. This clone appeared a few times. Enrollees, about 18 to 95 years old, lived in about two dozen US areas. Clinical history reported by participants formed the basis on which cohorts were assigned. Those designated as exposed participants met a COVID-19 case within 2 weeks before study entry. Sequencing used PBMCs or T cells enriched from blood (not recorded which). This clonotype was sampled from a woman aged 30 to 39 who had been exposed to COVID-19.

The CDR3 is CASSPGLYNEQFF. In DNA, the CDR3 is TGCGCCAGCAGCCCGGGACTCTACAATGAGCAGTTCTTC. The gene calls are TRBV5-1 and TRBJ2-1, with D tentatively TRBD2 (6 bases). Looked up from germline, CDR1 is SGHRS and CDR2 is YFSETQ. The ends were cut back, 4 bases at V and 3 bases at J, with 8 bases in the middle. This CDR3 has 13 amino acids.